Below, one T cell receptor (beta chain) is given with its context. The antigen is undetermined. TCR beta CDR3 regions were amplified from RNA transcripts. HTBI primers were the set used in a first-round RT-PCR of the TCR CDR3. Each CDR3 protein is one row after TCRdb ran MiXCR on the multiplex PCR reads. The sample holds approximately 690,000 distinct CDR3 sequences, about 14% seen once. The sample comes from a study of T cells in Graves' hyperthyroidism and ophthalmopathy. Overall study results and limits: Most thyroid clonotypes expanded above 0.001 were also detected in blood.

This CDR3 contains 18 residues. V dropped 4 bases and J dropped 8; count of bases not matched to a gene: 15. CDR1 and CDR2 from the germline V gene are SGHRS and YFSETQ. The sample consisted of blood. The clonotype comes from a woman aged 50 to 65 with Graves' ophthalmopathy. The chain joins TRBV5-1 to TRBJ1-4; 12 bases line up with TRBD1. CDR3 region: CASSPGGGQGASREKLFF. The DNA of the CDR3 is TGCGCCAGCAGCCCCGGAGGGGGACAGGGGGCGTCTAGGGAAAAACTGTTTTTT.